This record covers a single T cell receptor beta chain. As yet, its antigen is unknown. Treatment in this sample: oral pan-JAK inhibitor, 5-10 mg twice daily. Peripheral blood samples and lesional scalp punch biopsies were obtained from alopecia areata patients. T lymphocytes (CD4+ and CD8+) were sorted from PBMCs. The sample comes from a study of CD8+ T cells in alopecia areata. In the study overall: Dosing spanned 6 to 18 months on tofacitinib, then 6 months off drug.

RNA was extracted and reverse transcribed into cDNA as the sequencing template. This table comes from immunoSEQ multiplex PCR, and its TCRdb copy is limited to in-frame clones, with some not included. The sample has approximately 130,000 clones, approximately 57% seen once. Germline-derived CDR1 and CDR2 are SQVTM and ANQGSEA. Trimming removed 3 bases from V and 7 bases from J, with 9 bases in between. This CDR3 contains 11 residues. Overall study findings and caveats: Among the top 100, expanded CD8+ clones were significantly decreased by tofacitinib, as was scalp clonality.

The V gene is TRBV29-1, the J gene TRBJ1-2; D is ambiguous. The receptor was isolated from a human donor with alopecia areata. Material: CD4+ T cells sorted from blood, obtained at week 4, from a patient treated with tofacitinib. CDR3 coding DNA: TGCAGCGTTGAGATACGGAGTGGCTACACCTTC. Its protein product is CSVEIRSGYTF.